One and the same sample provided the 9 T cell receptor beta chains below, sequenced in a study of blood T cell repertoires in COVID-19. Method: immunoSEQ multiplex PCR; TCRdb's copy keeps in-frame clones and lacks some. This sample has almost 90,000 clones, with less than 95% found just once. Sequencing was performed on peripheral blood. The origin of the receptors is a man between 18 and 29 years old with COVID-19, enrolled during active disease.

This chain joins TRBV10-1 and TRBJ1-5, with 10 nucleotides matching TRBD1. The CDR3 is 14 amino acids. CDR1 is WNHNN and CDR2 is SYGVQD in the germline V gene (reference sequence). V was clipped by 7 bases and J by 7 bases; unmatched bases: 7. The CDR3 reads CASNQGQGTQPQHF. DNA for the CDR3: TGCGCCAGCAACCAGGGACAGGGGACCCAGCCCCAGCATTTT.

The rearrangement uses TRBV6-6 and TRBJ1-1, with 9 bases lining up with TRBD1. Trimming removed 7 bases from V and 5 bases from J; junction bases left unmatched: 8. This CDR3 spans 14 amino acids. Germline CDR1 reads MNHNY; CDR2 reads SVGAGI (reference sequence). The CDR3 loop reads CASTFRDRVTEAFF. CDR3 bases: TGTGCCAGCACCTTCCGGGACAGGGTAACTGAAGCTTTCTTT.

This rearrangement joins TRBV28 to TRBJ2-7; possibly TRBD2 for D (5 bases). Germline lookup yields CDR1 MDHEN and CDR2 SYDVKM. The CDR3 totals 12 residues. V was trimmed by 9 bases and J by 6 bases, leaving 15 bases between them. The CDR3 spells CASRTYSSEQYF. The CDR3 nucleotides read TGTGCCAGTAGGACTTACAGCAGCGAGCAGTACTTC.

The gene calls are TRBV9 and TRBJ2-1; TRBD2 matches at 11 bases. CDR1 is SGDLS and CDR2 is YYNGEE in the germline V gene. This CDR3 contains 14 residues. V trimming: 2 bases; J trimming: 5 bases; junction bases outside the gene matches: 0. CDR3 loop: CASSVGLADNEQFF. In nucleotides, the CDR3 is TGTGCCAGCAGCGTGGGACTAGCGGACAATGAGCAGTTCTTC.

V gene TRBV4-3 combines with J gene TRBJ1-1; D may be TRBD1 (5 bases). Germline CDR1 reads LGHNA; CDR2 reads YSLEER. This CDR3 spans 16 amino acids. The V gene lost 0 bases and the J gene lost 3 bases, with 14 bases spanning the gap. This CDR3 is CASSQEGGGMDTEAFF. CDR3 DNA: TGCGCCAGCAGCCAAGAAGGCGGGGGAATGGACACTGAAGCTTTCTTT.

The chain is built from TRBV4-3 and TRBJ1-2, with 9 bases aligning to TRBD1. This CDR3 has 15 amino acids. After removal of 4 bases from V and 2 bases from J, the junction contained 5 bases not matched to a gene. Germline values: CDR1 LGHNA, CDR2 YSLEER. In DNA, the CDR3 is TGCGCCAGCAGCCCCGGACAGGGGAGAAACTATGGCTACACCTTC. It encodes CASSPGQGRNYGYTF.

This clone was seen a handful of times. V is TRBV28 and J is TRBJ2-7; 8 bases align to TRBD2. This CDR3 contains 14 residues. CDR1 and CDR2 from the germline V gene are MDHEN and SYDVKM. The V gene end was trimmed by 7 bases and the J gene end by 3 bases; junction bases not matched to a gene: 8. The chain's CDR3 is CASTRPGLVYEQYF. Here the CDR3 DNA reads TGTGCCAGCACACGCCCGGGACTAGTCTACGAGCAGTACTTC.

The sample holds one count of this clone. V gene TRBV9 combines with J gene TRBJ1-1, with a weak D call TRBD1 (5 bases). The CDR3 is 14 residues long. CDR1 and CDR2 (germline): SGDLS, YYNGEE. The germline V and J ends were trimmed by 4 bases and 5 bases, with 15 bases remaining between them. In DNA, the CDR3 is TGTGCCAGCAGCCCGTGGGCCGGGGGAACTGAAGCTTTCTTT. As protein: CASSPWAGGTEAFF.

The chain has TRBV28 and TRBJ2-7; 8 bases fit TRBD1. This CDR3 comprises 14 residues. V dropped 6 bases and J dropped 5; count of bases not matched to a gene: 9. From germline, CDR1 is MDHEN and CDR2 SYDVKM. CDR3 in amino acids: CASSLDRVGDEQYF. The CDR3 coding sequence is TGTGCCAGCAGCTTGGACAGGGTAGGGGACGAGCAGTACTTC.